Listed below are T cell receptor beta chains from one sample, sequenced in a study of blood T cell repertoires in COVID-19. Sequencing used immunoSEQ multiplex PCR; TCRdb keeps in-frame clones, though not all of them. Of approximately 220,000 clones in the sample, about 87% were seen once. The sequenced material came from peripheral blood. Receptor source: a man in his 60s who had recovered from COVID-19. Each CDR3 is given with its conserved first and last residue. A D gene is named only where the DNA matches it firmly. Only part of the rows carry a size: once, few, many, or a class if the clone is expanded.

J gene: TRBJ2-7
clone size: few
V gene: TRBV7-2
D gene: TRBD2
CDR3 DNA: TGTGCCAGCAGCTTTAGAAAGACTAGCGGGGGGGCTTATTACTACGAGCAGTACTTC
CDR3 protein: CASSFRKTSGGAYYYEQYF

J gene: TRBJ1-5
clone size: few
V gene: TRBV7-2
D gene: -
CDR3 DNA: TGTGCCAGCAGCTTAGGCAGAGGGAGCAATCAGCCCCAGCATTTT
CDR3 protein: CASSLGRGSNQPQHF

J gene: TRBJ1-6
clone size: -
V gene: TRBV7-4
D gene: TRBD1
CDR3 DNA: TGTGCCAGCAGCACTAGGGACAGATTCGCCCTCCACTTT
CDR3 protein: CASSTRDRFALHF

J gene: TRBJ2-5
clone size: -
V gene: TRBV7-8
D gene: -
CDR3 DNA: TGTGCCAGCAGCTTGACGACAGACCAAGAGACCCAGTACTTC
CDR3 protein: CASSLTTDQETQYF

J gene: TRBJ1-5
clone size: many
V gene: TRBV28
D gene: -
CDR3 DNA: TGTGCCAGCAGTGGGGGGGGTCAGCCCCAGCATTTT
CDR3 protein: CASSGGGQPQHF

J gene: TRBJ2-1
clone size: -
V gene: TRBV9
D gene: TRBD2
CDR3 DNA: TGTGCCAGCAGCGTGGGAGCGGGATTCTCAAGTGAGCAGTTCTTC
CDR3 protein: CASSVGAGFSSEQFF

J gene: TRBJ2-1
clone size: -
V gene: TRBV11-2
D gene: TRBD1
CDR3 DNA: TGTGCCAGCAGCACCCGACAGGGGAAGAGGGACAATGAGCAGTTCTTC
CDR3 protein: CASSTRQGKRDNEQFF

J gene: TRBJ1-1
clone size: -
V gene: TRBV6-5
D gene: -
CDR3 DNA: TGTGCCACCAGATGGGGGGGGGTTGGCGACACTGAAGCTTTCTTT
CDR3 protein: CATRWGGVGDTEAFF

J gene: TRBJ2-5
clone size: -
V gene: TRBV28
D gene: TRBD1
CDR3 DNA: TGTGCCAGCAGTTTAACAGGGGGCCAAGAGACCCAGTACTTC
CDR3 protein: CASSLTGGQETQYF

J gene: TRBJ2-1
clone size: -
V gene: TRBV24-1
D gene: -
CDR3 DNA: TGTGCCACCAGTGATTTGCAACCGGGTTCCTACAATGAGCAGTTCTTC
CDR3 protein: CATSDLQPGSYNEQFF

J gene: TRBJ1-2
clone size: -
V gene: TRBV7-9
D gene: TRBD1
CDR3 DNA: TGTGCCAGCAGTCTCACAGGGGGCTATGGCTACACCTTC
CDR3 protein: CASSLTGGYGYTF

J gene: TRBJ1-5
clone size: once
V gene: TRBV20-1
D gene: -
CDR3 DNA: TGCAGTGCTAGTCAAGGGCGGGATCAGCCCCAGCATTTT
CDR3 protein: CSASQGRDQPQHF

J gene: TRBJ2-7
clone size: -
V gene: TRBV2
D gene: TRBD1
CDR3 DNA: TGTGCCAGTCGGGACAGGGGCTACGAGCAGTACTTC
CDR3 protein: CASRDRGYEQYF

J gene: TRBJ2-7
clone size: once
V gene: TRBV28
D gene: TRBD2
CDR3 DNA: TGTGCCAGCAGACCCGGACTAGCGGGAGTAAGGAACGAGCAGTACTTC
CDR3 protein: CASRPGLAGVRNEQYF

J gene: TRBJ2-3
clone size: -
V gene: TRBV18
D gene: TRBD2
CDR3 DNA: TGTGCCAGCTCACCACCGTCTCTAGCGGGGGGGCAAGGAGATACGCAGTATTTT
CDR3 protein: CASSPPSLAGGQGDTQYF

J gene: TRBJ1-1
clone size: -
V gene: TRBV27
D gene: -
CDR3 DNA: TGTGCCAGCAGCAACTATCAGGGGTCGGTGGCTTTCTTT
CDR3 protein: CASSNYQGSVAFF

J gene: TRBJ2-3
clone size: -
V gene: TRBV7-3
D gene: TRBD2
CDR3 DNA: TGTGCCAGCAGCTTGGGACTAGCGGGGGCAGATACGCAGTATTTT
CDR3 protein: CASSLGLAGADTQYF

J gene: TRBJ1-3
clone size: -
V gene: TRBV18
D gene: -
CDR3 DNA: TGTGCCAGCTCACCAAGCGGGGCAGGCGCTGGAAACACCATATATTTT
CDR3 protein: CASSPSGAGAGNTIYF

J gene: TRBJ2-2
clone size: -
V gene: TRBV5-1
D gene: TRBD1
CDR3 DNA: TGCGCCAGCAGCTTTTGGGACAGGTCTTCGAACACCGGGGAGCTGTTTTTT
CDR3 protein: CASSFWDRSSNTGELFF

J gene: TRBJ2-7
clone size: -
V gene: TRBV5-1
D gene: TRBD1
CDR3 DNA: TGCGCCAGCAGCCAGACAGGGTACTACGAGCAGTACTTC
CDR3 protein: CASSQTGYYEQYF

J gene: TRBJ2-2
clone size: -
V gene: TRBV5-1
D gene: TRBD2
CDR3 DNA: TGCGCCAGCAGCTCGAGACTAGCGAACGGGGAGCTGTTTTTT
CDR3 protein: CASSSRLANGELFF

J gene: TRBJ2-2
clone size: -
V gene: TRBV24-1
D gene: -
CDR3 DNA: TGTGCCACCAGCTCTTCGGGCACCGGGGAGCTGTTTTTT
CDR3 protein: CATSSSGTGELFF

J gene: TRBJ2-3
clone size: once
V gene: TRBV18
D gene: -
CDR3 DNA: TGTGCCAGCTCACCCCTAGCTAGCACAGATACGCAGTATTTT
CDR3 protein: CASSPLASTDTQYF

J gene: TRBJ1-1
clone size: -
V gene: TRBV12-3/TRBV12-4
D gene: -
CDR3 DNA: TGTGCCAGCAGTTTGGGCAGAAACACTGAAGCTTTCTTT
CDR3 protein: CASSLGRNTEAFF

J gene: TRBJ1-5
clone size: -
V gene: TRBV7-9
D gene: -
CDR3 DNA: TGTGCCAGCAGCTTAGTGTGGGGCGGCGGCGATCAGCCCCAGCATTTT
CDR3 protein: CASSLVWGGGDQPQHF

J gene: TRBJ2-5
clone size: few
V gene: TRBV11-3
D gene: -
CDR3 DNA: TGTGCCAGCAGCTTAGATAGGGGAAGACCGCCAGGCAGACAGACCCAGTACTTC
CDR3 protein: CASSLDRGRPPGRQTQYF

J gene: TRBJ1-5
clone size: -
V gene: TRBV5-3
D gene: -
CDR3 DNA: TGTGCCAGAAGCTTAGGGCAGGGGAATCAGCCCCAGCATTTT
CDR3 protein: CARSLGQGNQPQHF

J gene: TRBJ2-7
clone size: -
V gene: TRBV14
D gene: -
CDR3 DNA: TGTGCCAGCAGCCCCCGAGGGACATGGCCGTATGGGCAGTACTTC
CDR3 protein: CASSPRGTWPYGQYF

J gene: TRBJ2-5
clone size: -
V gene: TRBV5-1
D gene: -
CDR3 DNA: TGCGCCAGCAGCTTGGAGCCAGGTGGGCCTACACAAGAGACCCAGTACTTC
CDR3 protein: CASSLEPGGPTQETQYF

J gene: TRBJ1-1
clone size: -
V gene: TRBV19
D gene: -
CDR3 DNA: TGTGCCAGTAGTATCGGGGGGTGGGACACTGAAGCTTTCTTT
CDR3 protein: CASSIGGWDTEAFF

J gene: TRBJ2-1
clone size: once
V gene: TRBV6-2/TRBV6-3
D gene: -
CDR3 DNA: TGTGCCAGCAGTGACAGGTCCCACAATGAGCAGTTCTTC
CDR3 protein: CASSDRSHNEQFF

J gene: TRBJ2-5
clone size: once
V gene: TRBV5-1
D gene: TRBD2
CDR3 DNA: TGCGCCAGCAGCTTGGCTAGCGGTTCCCAAGAGACCCAGTACTTC
CDR3 protein: CASSLASGSQETQYF

J gene: TRBJ1-5
clone size: -
V gene: TRBV24-1
D gene: TRBD1
CDR3 DNA: TGTGCCACCAGTGATTCCCAGGGGGTCGGGCCCCAGCATTTT
CDR3 protein: CATSDSQGVGPQHF

J gene: TRBJ2-7
clone size: -
V gene: TRBV2
D gene: -
CDR3 DNA: TGTGCCAGCAGGACACTCCCGGAGCAGTACTTC
CDR3 protein: CASRTLPEQYF

J gene: TRBJ2-7
clone size: -
V gene: TRBV12-2
D gene: -
CDR3 DNA: TGTGCAAGTCGCTTAGTTTATGTCCGGGAGTGGCAATACGAGCAGTACTTC
CDR3 protein: CASRLVYVREWQYEQYF

J gene: TRBJ1-3
clone size: -
V gene: TRBV6-5
D gene: TRBD1
CDR3 DNA: TGTGCCAGCAGTTTCGGGACAGGGGGCTCTGGAAACACCATATATTTT
CDR3 protein: CASSFGTGGSGNTIYF

J gene: TRBJ1-4
clone size: -
V gene: TRBV7-9
D gene: -
CDR3 DNA: TGTGCCAGCAGCACCGGGACACCCGAAAAACTGTTTTTT
CDR3 protein: CASSTGTPEKLFF

J gene: TRBJ1-2
clone size: -
V gene: TRBV25-1
D gene: -
CDR3 DNA: TGTGCCAGCAGTGAAGCGGGGGGCTACACCTTC
CDR3 protein: CASSEAGGYTF

J gene: TRBJ1-6
clone size: -
V gene: TRBV6-5
D gene: TRBD1
CDR3 DNA: TGTGCCAGCTCGGGACAGGGATATAATTCACCCCTCCACTTT
CDR3 protein: CASSGQGYNSPLHF

J gene: TRBJ1-1
clone size: few
V gene: TRBV7-3
D gene: -
CDR3 DNA: TGTGCCAGCAGCTCCGGGGGACCTGGGAACACTGAAGCTTTCTTT
CDR3 protein: CASSSGGPGNTEAFF

J gene: TRBJ1-3
clone size: -
V gene: TRBV10-3
D gene: -
CDR3 DNA: TGTGCCATCAGTGGGACTTGGGGTTCTGGAAACACCATATATTTT
CDR3 protein: CAISGTWGSGNTIYF

J gene: TRBJ1-1
clone size: -
V gene: TRBV6-2/TRBV6-3
D gene: -
CDR3 DNA: TGTGCCAGCAGTACCTATGAGGGCACTGAAGCTTTCTTT
CDR3 protein: CASSTYEGTEAFF

J gene: TRBJ2-1
clone size: -
V gene: TRBV7-2
D gene: TRBD2
CDR3 DNA: TGTGCCAGCAGCCCGTCGGTAGCGGGGGATCGGTACAATGAGCAGTTCTTC
CDR3 protein: CASSPSVAGDRYNEQFF

J gene: TRBJ2-7
clone size: -
V gene: TRBV7-8
D gene: -
CDR3 DNA: TGTGCCAGCAGCTTAGTCCGGGGTACAGCCTACGAGCAGTACTTC
CDR3 protein: CASSLVRGTAYEQYF

J gene: TRBJ1-2
clone size: -
V gene: TRBV19
D gene: TRBD1
CDR3 DNA: TGTGCCAGTAGTATCACCGGGACAGGGGGCAGTGGCTACACCTTC
CDR3 protein: CASSITGTGGSGYTF

J gene: TRBJ1-2
clone size: -
V gene: TRBV28
D gene: -
CDR3 DNA: TGTGCCAGCAGTTTTAGAACAGCAGGCTACACCTTC
CDR3 protein: CASSFRTAGYTF

J gene: TRBJ1-1
clone size: -
V gene: TRBV5-1
D gene: -
CDR3 DNA: TGCGCCAGCAGCTTCCAGGGAAGGGGCACTGAAGCTTTCTTT
CDR3 protein: CASSFQGRGTEAFF

J gene: TRBJ2-3
clone size: -
V gene: TRBV10-1
D gene: TRBD1
CDR3 DNA: TGCGCCAGCGAGGGGACAGGAGATACGCAGTATTTT
CDR3 protein: CASEGTGDTQYF

J gene: TRBJ1-2
clone size: -
V gene: TRBV28
D gene: -
CDR3 DNA: TGTGCCAGCAGTTTACTACGAGGCTACACCTTC
CDR3 protein: CASSLLRGYTF

J gene: TRBJ1-4
clone size: -
V gene: TRBV5-8
D gene: -
CDR3 DNA: TGTGCCAGCTGCACGGTGGGTCGGGGTGAAAAACTGTTTTTT
CDR3 protein: CASCTVGRGEKLFF

J gene: TRBJ2-1
clone size: -
V gene: TRBV29-1
D gene: TRBD2
CDR3 DNA: TGCAGCGTTGAAGTGCGGGAGGAGCAGTTCTTC
CDR3 protein: CSVEVREEQFF